This entry lists 26 T cell receptor beta chains sequenced from one sample in a study of early T cells in non-severe SARS-CoV-2 infection. A single record per CDR3 protein comes from TCRdb applying MiXCR to the 5' RACE reads. Of some 40,000 distinct CDR3 sequences listed, around 6% were seen once; the top ten hold 3.5% to 4.5%. The input for sequencing was whole blood, taken at baseline. These receptors came from an adult who was a healthcare worker with PCR-confirmed SARS-CoV-2 infection or an uninfected control (not recorded which).

Comment on this clonotype: The germline gene is not matched at one end of the junction; a read error may be the cause. The chain couples TRBV5-1 to TRBJ2-5; no definite D call. Germline V gene data show CDR1 as SGHRS and CDR2 as YFSETQ. The CDR3 length is 16 residues. The CDR3 loop reads CASSLGNRLGGEAQYF. As DNA, the CDR3 is TGCGCCAGCAGCTTGGGCAACCGACTGGGCGGAGAGGCCCAGTACTTC.

The genes are TRBV28 and TRBJ2-5; 9 nucleotides match TRBD1. V shed 4 bases, J shed 7 bases, and the junction held 10 bases outside the gene matches. There are 15 residues in the CDR3. Germline CDR1 MDHEN, CDR2 SYDVKM. Here the CDR3 reads CASSWGQGNYGTQYF. As DNA, the CDR3 is TGTGCCAGCAGTTGGGGACAGGGTAATTACGGGACCCAGTACTTC.

In its sample, this clonotype was seen many times. This chain connects TRBV19 to TRBJ2-3; D gene uncertain. The CDR3 is made up of 12 amino acids. Trimming cost V 3 bases and J 5 bases, with 6 bases left between them. The germline CDR1 and CDR2 sequences are LNHDA and SQIVND (reference sequence). The CDR3 reads CASSMLGDTQYF. CDR3 in DNA: TGTGCCAGTAGTATGCTTGGAGATACGCAGTATTTT.

This clonotype was detected ten times or more. The rearrangement uses TRBV5-1 and TRBJ2-7, with 7 bases that match TRBD2. Germline CDR1 reads SGHRS; CDR2 reads YFSETQ. J gave up 1 base and V 1 base, and 5 bases lay outside the gene matches. The CDR3 loop spans 15 amino acids. The CDR3 spells CASSLSAGESYEQYF. The CDR3 region has the DNA TGCGCCAGCAGCTTGTCGGCGGGAGAATCCTACGAGCAGTACTTC.

There are a few counts of this clonotype. This chain uses TRBV6-6 with TRBJ2-1; D remains ambiguous. The CDR3 totals 21 residues. V gave up 7 bases and J gave up 4 bases, with 35 bases separating them. The germline CDR1 and CDR2 sequences are MNHNY and SVGAGI (reference sequence). The CDR3 DNA is TGTGCCAGCAAGCACGTGGGAACGTTGATACGGCACGCTCCCCGATACAATGAGCAGTTCTTC. It yields the protein CASKHVGTLIRHAPRYNEQFF.

There are many counts of this clonotype. The chain uses TRBV7-2 and TRBJ2-7; 10 bases fit TRBD1. Germline V lookup: CDR1 SGHTA, CDR2 FQGNSA. V trimming: 1 base; J trimming: 5 bases; junction bases outside the gene matches: 11. The CDR3 sequence is 17 residues long. The CDR3 is CASSLVGQGVGLNEQYF. In DNA form, the CDR3 reads TGTGCCAGCAGCTTAGTCGGACAGGGGGTCGGTCTCAACGAGCAGTACTTC.

Ten or more counts support this clonotype. This chain joins TRBV2 and TRBJ2-3; 11 bases map to TRBD2. The V segment lost 8 bases and the J segment 3 bases; nucleotides outside the gene matches: 4. The CDR3 sequence is 14 residues long. Germline lookup yields CDR1 SNHLY and CDR2 FYNNEI. CDR3 sequence: CASVSGGVTDTQYF. For the CDR3, the DNA is TGTGCCAGCGTTAGCGGGGGGGTGACAGATACGCAGTATTTT.

This clonotype has a count of ten or more. The CDR3 region is CSATRRTSGYTDTQYF. Here the CDR3 DNA reads TGCAGTGCCACCCGGAGGACTAGCGGCTACACAGATACGCAGTATTTT. V gene TRBV20-1 combines with J gene TRBJ2-3; 10 positions agree with TRBD2. The CDR3 loop spans 16 amino acids. V was pared by 6 bases and J by 2 bases, with 11 bases of the junction left unmatched. CDR1 is DFQATT, CDR2 SNEGSKA, per germline (reference sequence).

The rearrangement links TRBV5-1 to TRBJ2-1; TRBD1 agrees at 8 bases. Germline loops: CDR1 SGHRS, CDR2 YFSETQ. The CDR3 runs to 15 residues. Losses at the gene ends were 4 bases for V and 2 bases for J; bases not matched to a gene: 5. The CDR3 protein is CASSPGTGTYNEQFF. The CDR3 bases are TGCGCCAGCAGCCCCGGGACAGGTACCTACAATGAGCAGTTCTTC.

This clonotype was counted many times. V and J are TRBV7-2 and TRBJ2-4, with D perhaps assigned TRBD1 or TRBD2 (5 bases each). The CDR3 runs to 16 residues. Trimming shortened V by 5 bases and J by 5 bases, and 19 bases separated the two germline ends. In germline, CDR1 is SGHTA, CDR2 FQGNSA. The CDR3 region is CASSMGRGVLQNIQYF. The CDR3 region has the DNA TGTGCCAGCAGCATGGGGCGAGGGGTATTGCAAAACATTCAGTACTTC.

Many counts were recorded for this clonotype. The chain combines TRBV6-5 with TRBJ1-3; no reliable D call. V lost 0 bases, J lost 0 bases, and 9 bases lay in between. CDR1 is MNHEY and CDR2 is SVGAGI in the germline V gene. The CDR3 has 16 residues. CDR3 DNA: TGTGCCAGCAGTTACTCGCCAGCAAGCTCTGGAAACACCATATATTTT. Encoded protein: CASSYSPASSGNTIYF.

This clonotype was seen repeatedly, ten times or more. The V call is TRBV20-1, the J call TRBJ2-1; 8 bases are a match to TRBD1. Germline V CDR1 and CDR2: DFQATT, SNEGSKA (reference sequence). The CDR3 is 15 amino acids. With V trimmed by 3 bases and J by 0 bases, 4 bases remained unmatched. The CDR3 spells CSASTGQGSYNEQFF. CDR3 bases: TGCAGTGCTAGTACAGGACAGGGCTCCTACAATGAGCAGTTCTTC.

Details on this clonotype: Possible read error: a much larger clone is one base away. This chain uses TRBV6-5 with TRBJ1-1; maybe TRBD1 (6 bases). The length of the CDR3 is 17 residues. Per germline, CDR1 MNHEY and CDR2 SVGAGI. Here the CDR3 reads CASSKPQGLGMNAEAFF. In nucleotides, the CDR3 is TGTGCCAGCAGTAAACCTCAGGGGTTGGGGATGAACGCTGAAGCTTTCTTT.

In its sample, this clonotype was seen many times. V and J are TRBV6-5 and TRBJ1-5, with D perhaps matching TRBD1 (5 bases). Trimming took 5 bases from V and 11 from J, leaving 16 bases between them. Per the germline V gene, CDR1 is MNHEY and CDR2 is SVGAGI. This CDR3 has 13 residues. This CDR3 is CASSAGLNVAQHF. In DNA form, the CDR3 reads TGTGCCAGCAGTGCGGGACTCAACGTGGCCCAGCATTTT.

This clonotype was seen repeatedly, ten times or more. The genes are TRBV11-2 and TRBJ2-5; D perhaps matches TRBD2 (6 bases). Germline lookup yields CDR1 SGHAT and CDR2 FQNNGV. This CDR3 is 15 amino acids long. V lost 1 base and J lost 5, with 14 bases in between. The CDR3 reads CASSLARRGGETQYF. The DNA for the CDR3 is TGTGCCAGCAGCTTAGCTCGGCGGGGTGGGGAGACCCAGTACTTC.

This clonotype was picked up a small number of times. This chain uses TRBV6-6 with TRBJ1-5; D may be TRBD1 (6 bases). The CDR3 loop spans 12 amino acids. V was shortened by 7 bases and J by 5 bases, with 9 bases between the two germline ends. The germline gives CDR1 MNHNY, CDR2 SVGAGI (reference sequence). The CDR3 loop reads CASKGEDQPQHF. For the CDR3, the DNA is TGTGCCAGCAAGGGGGAGGATCAGCCCCAGCATTTT.

This clonotype came up many times. V is TRBV27 and J is TRBJ1-1; D possibly corresponds to TRBD1 (6 bases). Trimming removed 5 bases at V and 4 bases at J, with 11 bases between. CDR1 and CDR2 (germline): MNHEY, SMNVEV (reference sequence). The CDR3 is 13 amino acids. CDR3 coding DNA: TGTGCCAGCAGTCCACAGGGTTCCACTGAAGCTTTCTTT. Its protein is CASSPQGSTEAFF.

In this sample, this clonotype turned up many times. CDR3 amino acids: CASSHLGRQGLTGANVLTF. The CDR3 region has the DNA TGTGCCAGCAGCCATCTGGGGAGACAGGGTCTAACTGGGGCCAACGTCCTGACTTTC. The chain links TRBV11-2 to TRBJ2-6, with 7 bases matching TRBD1. The CDR3 length is 19 residues. Germline V gene lookup returns CDR1 SGHAT and CDR2 FQNNGV. The V gene end was trimmed by 5 bases and the J gene end by 2 bases; junction bases not matched to a gene: 15.

This clonotype was detected ten times or more. The chain couples TRBV12-3 or TRBV12-4 to TRBJ1-1, with 7 bases identical to TRBD1. The CDR3 sequence is 13 residues long. V shed 3 bases and J 5 bases; nucleotides not matched to a gene: 3. CDR3 amino acids: CASSLRGQTEAFF. DNA of the CDR3: TGTGCCAGCAGTTTGAGGGGGCAGACTGAAGCTTTCTTT.

This clonotype was observed a handful of times. The chain is built from TRBV29-1 and TRBJ1-4; TRBD1 might be the D (5 bases). The ends were cut back, 8 bases at V and 10 bases at J, with 26 bases in the middle. This CDR3 is built from 15 residues. Germline assignment: CDR1 SQVTM and CDR2 ANQGSEA. CDR3 in DNA: TGCAGCCCCAGTCCCCCTGGGGGGGGTTCGGGAAAACTGTTTTTT. Amino acid sequence: CSPSPPGGGSGKLFF.

This clonotype was detected a few times. The chain joins TRBV7-3 to TRBJ2-3, with no clear D. The CDR3 spans 13 residues. Germline loops: CDR1 SGHTA, CDR2 FQGTGA. Trimming cost V 5 bases and J 6 bases, with 12 bases left between them. The CDR3 sequence is CASSLRPWDTQYF. The CDR3 region has the DNA TGTGCCAGCAGCCTACGACCCTGGGATACGCAGTATTTT.

In this sample, this clonotype turned up many times. This rearrangement joins TRBV7-2 to TRBJ1-2, with D hard to call. V shed 1 base and J shed 2 bases, with 17 bases lying between them. Germline CDR1 is SGHTA and CDR2 is FQGNSA. This CDR3 is 17 amino acids long. CDR3 sequence reads: CASSLGIGLGRNYGYTF. The DNA of the CDR3 is TGTGCCAGCAGCTTAGGAATAGGACTCGGCAGAAACTATGGCTACACCTTC.

This clonotype occurred many times. The chain combines TRBV19 with TRBJ1-2, with D possibly TRBD1 on 5 matching bases. Per germline, CDR1 LNHDA and CDR2 SQIVND (reference sequence). This CDR3 contains 13 residues. V was cut by 4 bases and J by 4 bases, with 10 bases left in between. CDR3 residues: CASSRGWPYGYTF. CDR3 DNA: TGTGCCAGTAGTAGGGGGTGGCCCTATGGCTACACCTTC.

This clonotype was counted ten times or more. The rearrangement links TRBV10-3 to TRBJ2-7; 11 nucleotides line up with TRBD2. Unmatched junction bases numbered 3, after V lost 11 bases and J lost 6 bases. The germline CDR1 and CDR2 sequences are ENHRY and SYGVKD. CDR3 size: 11 residues. DNA of the CDR3: TGTGCCTCGCTAGCGGGAGGCGAGCAGTACTTC. Translation gives CASLAGGEQYF.

This clonotype was counted many times. This sequence joins TRBV9 and TRBJ2-6, with D perhaps matching TRBD2 (6 bases). V was shortened by 6 bases and J by 0 bases, with 16 bases between the two germline ends. This CDR3 comprises 17 residues. CDR1 is SGDLS and CDR2 is YYNGEE in the germline V gene. CDR3 loop: CASMGGALSSGANVLTF. CDR3 coding DNA: TGTGCCAGCATGGGAGGAGCATTGAGCTCTGGGGCCAACGTCCTGACTTTC.

CDR3 sequence: CSAKVAGGRYEQYF. The CDR3 region has the DNA TGCAGTGCTAAAGTAGCGGGGGGAAGGTACGAGCAGTACTTC. The rearrangement joins TRBV20-1 to TRBJ2-7; the match to TRBD2 covers 10 bases. V lost 4 bases and J lost 4; bases outside the gene matches: 7. The CDR3 is 14 amino acids. CDR1 is DFQATT and CDR2 is SNEGSKA in the germline V gene (reference sequence).